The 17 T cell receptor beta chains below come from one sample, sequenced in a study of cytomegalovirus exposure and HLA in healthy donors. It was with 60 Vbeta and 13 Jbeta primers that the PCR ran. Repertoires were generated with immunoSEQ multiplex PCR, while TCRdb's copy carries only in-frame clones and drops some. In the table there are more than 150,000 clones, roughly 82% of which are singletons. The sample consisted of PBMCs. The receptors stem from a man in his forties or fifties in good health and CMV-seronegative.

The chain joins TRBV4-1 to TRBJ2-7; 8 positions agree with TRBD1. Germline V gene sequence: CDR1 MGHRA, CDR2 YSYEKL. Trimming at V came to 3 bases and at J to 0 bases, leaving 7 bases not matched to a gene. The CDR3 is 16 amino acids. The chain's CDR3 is CASSHPDRAYSYEQYF. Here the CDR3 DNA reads TGCGCCAGCAGCCACCCGGACAGGGCGTACTCCTACGAGCAGTACTTC.

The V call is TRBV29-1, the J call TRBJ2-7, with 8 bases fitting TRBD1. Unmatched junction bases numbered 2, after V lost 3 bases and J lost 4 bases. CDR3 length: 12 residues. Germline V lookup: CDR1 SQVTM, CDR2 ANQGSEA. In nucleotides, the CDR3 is TGCAGCGTTGACAGGGGGCCTTACGAGCAGTACTTC. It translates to CSVDRGPYEQYF.

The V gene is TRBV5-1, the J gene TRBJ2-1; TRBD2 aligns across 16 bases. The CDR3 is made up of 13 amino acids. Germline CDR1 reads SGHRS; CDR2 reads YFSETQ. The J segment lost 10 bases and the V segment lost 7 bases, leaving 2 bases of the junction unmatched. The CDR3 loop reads CASGGLAGGEQFF. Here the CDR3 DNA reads TGCGCCAGCGGGGGACTAGCGGGAGGGGAGCAGTTCTTC.

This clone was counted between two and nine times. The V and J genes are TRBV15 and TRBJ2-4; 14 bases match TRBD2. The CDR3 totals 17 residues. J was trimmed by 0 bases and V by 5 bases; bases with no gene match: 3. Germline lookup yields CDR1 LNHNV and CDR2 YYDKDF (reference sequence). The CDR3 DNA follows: TGTGCCACCAGCGGGACTAGCGGGGGAGTAGCCAAAAACATTCAGTACTTC. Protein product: CATSGTSGGVAKNIQYF.

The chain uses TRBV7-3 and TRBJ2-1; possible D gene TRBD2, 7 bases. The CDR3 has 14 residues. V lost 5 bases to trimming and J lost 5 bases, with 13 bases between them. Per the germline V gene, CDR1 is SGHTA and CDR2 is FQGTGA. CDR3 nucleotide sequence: TGTGCCAGCAGCCTTCGGGGGGCCGACAATGAGCAGTTCTTC. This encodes CASSLRGADNEQFF.

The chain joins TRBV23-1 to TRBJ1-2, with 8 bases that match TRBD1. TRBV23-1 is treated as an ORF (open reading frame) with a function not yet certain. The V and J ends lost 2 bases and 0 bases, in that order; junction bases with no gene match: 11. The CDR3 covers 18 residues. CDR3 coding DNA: TGCGCCAGCAGTCAAGGGACAGGCGATCCCCTAACTAACTATGGCTACACCTTC. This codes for CASSQGTGDPLTNYGYTF.

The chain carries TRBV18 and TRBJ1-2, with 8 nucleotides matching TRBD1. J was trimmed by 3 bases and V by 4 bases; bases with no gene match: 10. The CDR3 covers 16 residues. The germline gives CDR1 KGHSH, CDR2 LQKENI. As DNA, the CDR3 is TGTGCCAGCTCACTCACAGGACAGGGAAGAGACTATGGCTACACCTTC. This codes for CASSLTGQGRDYGYTF.

CDR3 in DNA: TGTGCCAGCAGTTTGTGGACAGGGGCTCAGCCCCAGCATTTT. Its protein is CASSLWTGAQPQHF. The V and J genes are TRBV28 and TRBJ1-5, with 9 bases that match TRBD1. The V gene's germline CDR1 is MDHEN and CDR2 SYDVKM. V shed 3 bases and J 6 bases; nucleotides not matched to a gene: 3. The CDR3 is made up of 14 amino acids.

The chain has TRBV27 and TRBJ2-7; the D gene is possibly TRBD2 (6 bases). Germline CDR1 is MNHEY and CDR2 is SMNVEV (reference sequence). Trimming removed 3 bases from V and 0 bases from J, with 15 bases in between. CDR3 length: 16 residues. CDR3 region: CASSFSRDFYSYEQYF. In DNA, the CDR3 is TGTGCCAGCAGTTTCAGCCGGGACTTCTACTCCTACGAGCAGTACTTC.

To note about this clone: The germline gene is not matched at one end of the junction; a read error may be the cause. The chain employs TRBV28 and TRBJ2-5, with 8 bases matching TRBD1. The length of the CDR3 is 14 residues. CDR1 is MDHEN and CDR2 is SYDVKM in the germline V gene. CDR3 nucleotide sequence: TGTGCCTGCAGTAGCCTGACAGGGGACGAGACCCAGTACTTC. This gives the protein CACSSLTGDETQYF.

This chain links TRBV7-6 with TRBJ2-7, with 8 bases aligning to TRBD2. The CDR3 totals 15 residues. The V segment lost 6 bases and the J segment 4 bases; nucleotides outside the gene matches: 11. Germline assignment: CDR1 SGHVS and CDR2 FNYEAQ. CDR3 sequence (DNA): TGTGCCAGCAGGACCGAAGCGGGGGCCGTTTACGAGCAGTACTTC. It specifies CASRTEAGAVYEQYF.

CDR3 residues: CASSSLGHRNTGELFF. DNA of the CDR3: TGTGCCAGCAGTTCCCTCGGACACAGGAACACCGGGGAGCTGTTTTTT. This chain uses TRBV6-5 with TRBJ2-2, with D maybe TRBD1 (5 bases). The CDR3 loop spans 16 amino acids. The V gene's germline CDR1 is MNHEY and CDR2 SVGAGI. Trimming stripped 4 bases from V and 1 base from J, with 13 bases between.

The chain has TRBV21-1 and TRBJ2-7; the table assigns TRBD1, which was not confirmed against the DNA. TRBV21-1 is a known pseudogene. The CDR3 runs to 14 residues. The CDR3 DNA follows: TGTGCCAGCAACCCGGGACAGGTAATCTACGAGCAGTACTTC. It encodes CASNPGQVIYEQYF.

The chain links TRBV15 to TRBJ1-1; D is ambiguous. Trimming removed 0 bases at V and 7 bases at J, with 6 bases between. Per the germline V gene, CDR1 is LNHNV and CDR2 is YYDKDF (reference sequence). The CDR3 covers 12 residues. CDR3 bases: TGTGCCACCAGCAGAGAGAGCTTTGAAGCTTTCTTT. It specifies CATSRESFEAFF.

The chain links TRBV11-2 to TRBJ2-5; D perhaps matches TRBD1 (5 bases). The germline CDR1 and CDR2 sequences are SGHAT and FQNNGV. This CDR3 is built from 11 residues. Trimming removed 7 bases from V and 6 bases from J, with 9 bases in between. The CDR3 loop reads CASTLGQTQYF. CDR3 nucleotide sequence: TGTGCCAGCACCCTGGGGCAGACCCAGTACTTC.

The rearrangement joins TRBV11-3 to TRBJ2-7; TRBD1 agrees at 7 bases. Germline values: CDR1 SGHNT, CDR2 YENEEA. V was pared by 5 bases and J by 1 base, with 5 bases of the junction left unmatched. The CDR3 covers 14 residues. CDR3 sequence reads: CASSRGQDSYEQYF. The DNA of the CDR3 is TGTGCCAGCAGCCGCGGACAGGATTCCTACGAGCAGTACTTC.

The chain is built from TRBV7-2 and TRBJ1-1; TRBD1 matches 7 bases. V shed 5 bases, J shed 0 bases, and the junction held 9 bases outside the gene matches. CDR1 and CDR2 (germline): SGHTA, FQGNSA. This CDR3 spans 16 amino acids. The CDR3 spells CASSPRQGPMNTEAFF. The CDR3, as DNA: TGTGCCAGCAGCCCCCGACAGGGACCTATGAACACTGAAGCTTTCTTT.